The 20 T cell receptor beta chains listed next were all sequenced from one sample in a study of T cells in localized non-small cell lung cancer. Method: immunoSEQ multiplex PCR; TCRdb's copy keeps in-frame clones and lacks some. The profile shows roughly 86,000 clones, approximately 84% of them singletons. Sequences were derived from peripheral blood, sampled before any cancer treatment. Receptors were obtained from a man between 40 and 69 years old with stage I lung adenocarcinoma.

CDR3 region: CASSSSGHRAGELFF. The CDR3 nucleotides read TGTGCCAGCAGCTCATCAGGGCATCGGGCCGGGGAGCTGTTTTTT. The chain couples TRBV11-3 to TRBJ2-2; D is perhaps TRBD1 (5 bases). Trimming pared 4 bases from V and 6 bases from J, leaving 15 bases between. Germline V gene data show CDR1 as SGHNT and CDR2 as YENEEA. This CDR3 spans 15 amino acids. Variable domain in full (rest from reference TRBV11-3 and TRBJ2-2): EAGVVQSPRYKIIEKKQPVAFWCNPISGHNTLYWYLQNLGQGPELLIRYENEEAVDDSQLPKDRFSAERLKGVDSTLKIQPAELGDSAVYLCASSSSGHRAGELFFGEGSRLTVL.

The genes are TRBV10-1 and TRBJ2-7; D call uncertain. The V and J ends lost 4 bases and 2 bases respectively, with 15 bases between them. Germline V lookup: CDR1 WNHNN, CDR2 SYGVQD (reference sequence). The CDR3 covers 15 residues. This chain's CDR3 is CASSGPWPAPYEQYF. CDR3 sequence (DNA): TGCGCCAGCAGTGGCCCCTGGCCTGCCCCCTACGAGCAGTACTTC.

The chain joins TRBV30 to TRBJ1-6; D may be TRBD1 (5 bases). The V gene's germline CDR1 is GTSNPN and CDR2 SVGIG (reference sequence). V dropped 4 bases and J dropped 12 bases, with 13 bases sitting between them. The CDR3 runs to 12 residues. CDR3 region: CAWTQGDGPLHF. The DNA for the CDR3 is TGTGCCTGGACCCAGGGCGACGGACCCCTCCACTTT.

The CDR3 spells CASSPSGLAALQETQYF. As DNA, the CDR3 is TGTGCCAGCTCACCATCGGGACTAGCGGCCCTCCAAGAGACCCAGTACTTC. V is TRBV18 and J is TRBJ2-5; 11 bases are a match to TRBD2. Germline assignment: CDR1 KGHSH and CDR2 LQKENI. The CDR3 runs 17 residues. Trimming removed 2 bases from V and 1 base from J; junction bases left unmatched: 6.

This clone turned up a few times. This chain connects TRBV7-9 to TRBJ2-5; D possibly matches TRBD1 or TRBD2 (5 bases each). The J call is in doubt because the DNA end fits TRBJ2-7 better. Germline CDR1 reads SEHNR; CDR2 reads FQNEAQ (reference sequence). The CDR3 consists of 15 residues. CDR3 loop: CASSLDRWDVYEQYF. The CDR3 nucleotides are TGTGCCAGCAGCTTAGACCGGTGGGACGTCTACGAGCAGTACTTC.

The sample holds one count of this clone. V is TRBV25-1 and J is TRBJ2-7; no clear D. The CDR3 is made up of 14 amino acids. Germline values: CDR1 MGHDK, CDR2 SYGVNS. Trimming pared 7 bases from V and 3 bases from J, leaving 16 bases between. The CDR3 protein is CASTRHPQGYEQYF. The CDR3 DNA sequence: TGTGCCAGCACTCGGCACCCCCAAGGCTACGAGCAGTACTTC.

In this sample, this clone turned up a few times. The chain employs TRBV2 and TRBJ2-7; no clear D gene. The CDR3 totals 11 residues. The germline gives CDR1 SNHLY, CDR2 FYNNEI. Trimming pared 10 bases from V and 2 bases from J, leaving 9 bases between. The CDR3: CATTSTYEQYF. CDR3 sequence (DNA): TGTGCCACCACATCGACCTACGAGCAGTACTTC.

The J gene is TRBJ2-1, the V gene TRBV9; D assignment may be TRBD1 or TRBD2 (8 bases each). The CDR3 consists of 17 residues. The V end lost 4 bases, the J end lost 5 bases, and 22 bases lay between the germline ends. The germline V gene has CDR1 SGDLS and CDR2 YYNGEE. The CDR3 is CASSSPGGDRKNNEQFF. Written as DNA, the CDR3 is TGTGCCAGCAGCTCCCCGGGGGGGGACAGGAAAAACAATGAGCAGTTCTTC.

The CDR3: CASSTLTSSYEQYF. CDR3 nucleotide sequence: TGTGCCAGCAGCACGCTGACTAGCTCTTACGAGCAGTACTTC. The chain has TRBV7-8 and TRBJ2-7; 7 nucleotides line up with TRBD2. Germline loops: CDR1 SGHVS, CDR2 FQNEAQ. There are 14 residues in the CDR3. The trim removed 5 bases at V and 4 bases at J, leaving 8 bases unmatched.

The chain is built from TRBV28 and TRBJ2-7, with TRBD1 as a possible D gene (5 bases). Trimming took off 7 bases at V and 7 bases at J, with 17 bases between the two ends. Germline V CDR1 and CDR2: MDHEN, SYDVKM. The length of the CDR3 is 13 residues. CDR3 bases: TGTGCCAGCACCATCCGGCAGGGCTATGAGCAGTACTTC. Amino acids: CASTIRQGYEQYF.

This clone was counted once. This rearrangement joins TRBV5-1 to TRBJ2-3, with no clear D. V dropped 0 bases and J dropped 1 base, with 12 bases sitting between them. The CDR3 is made up of 16 amino acids. The germline gives CDR1 SGHRS, CDR2 YFSETQ. The CDR3 protein is CASSLASYSGTDTQYF. CDR3 DNA: TGCGCCAGCAGCTTGGCCAGTTATAGTGGCACAGATACGCAGTATTTT.

The chain is built from TRBV4-1 and TRBJ2-1; D is unresolved. Germline CDR1 MGHRA, CDR2 YSYEKL. The CDR3 runs to 14 residues. The V end lost 1 base, the J end lost 10 bases, and 14 bases lay between the germline ends. In DNA form, the CDR3 reads TGCGCCAGCAGCCAAGGCGTGATTGCGACCGAGCAGTTCTTC. This codes for CASSQGVIATEQFF.

The rearrangement links TRBV9 to TRBJ2-1; 10 bases align to TRBD2. This CDR3 has 13 amino acids. The V gene's germline CDR1 is SGDLS and CDR2 YYNGEE. V lost 2 bases, J lost 7 bases, and 0 bases stayed unmatched. CDR3 residues: CASSVTSGNEQFF. CDR3 bases: TGTGCCAGCAGCGTGACTAGCGGGAATGAGCAGTTCTTC.

CDR3 region: CASSPASGIDYNEQFF. The CDR3 DNA sequence: TGTGCCAGCAGCCCCGCTAGCGGAATAGATTACAATGAGCAGTTCTTC. The gene calls are TRBV28 and TRBJ2-1; 7 positions agree with TRBD2. Germline CDR1 and CDR2: MDHEN and SYDVKM. This CDR3 contains 16 residues. Trimming took 6 bases from V and 4 from J; bases not matched to a gene: 12.

V usage is TRBV6-6 and J usage is TRBJ1-1; no definite D call. The V gene lost 2 bases and the J gene lost 5 bases, with 6 bases spanning the gap. This CDR3 is built from 12 residues. The V gene's germline CDR1 is MNHNY and CDR2 SVGAGI (reference sequence). CDR3 sequence (DNA): TGTGCCAGCAGTTACCCCGAAACTGAAGCTTTCTTT. Translated: CASSYPETEAFF.

The V gene is TRBV19, the J gene TRBJ2-3, with D uncertain. Germline CDR1 reads LNHDA; CDR2 reads SQIVND (reference sequence). Trimming left V 3 bases short and J 0 bases short, with 13 bases between. The CDR3 covers 16 residues. The CDR3 reads CASSIGMVPSTDTQYF. In DNA form, the CDR3 reads TGTGCCAGTAGTATTGGTATGGTCCCTAGCACAGATACGCAGTATTTT.

The rearrangement uses TRBV9 and TRBJ1-1; D remains ambiguous. V was trimmed by 2 bases and J by 5 bases, leaving 16 bases between them. CDR1 SGDLS and CDR2 YYNGEE come from the germline V gene. CDR3 size: 15 residues. The CDR3 sequence: CASSVEPGSTTEAFF. For the CDR3, the DNA is TGTGCCAGCAGCGTGGAGCCGGGCTCAACTACTGAAGCTTTCTTT.

The CDR3 DNA is TGTGCCAGCAGCTTAGAGGACAGGGCTAACTATGGCTACACCTTC. Protein sequence: CASSLEDRANYGYTF. The V gene is TRBV11-2, the J gene TRBJ1-2; TRBD1 aligns across 8 bases. This CDR3 spans 15 amino acids. Germline V gene data show CDR1 as SGHAT and CDR2 as FQNNGV. V was clipped by 0 bases and J by 0 bases; unmatched bases: 0.

CDR3 sequence: CASSLSSLQETQYF. CDR3 coding DNA: TGTGCCAGCAGCTTAAGCAGTCTCCAAGAGACCCAGTACTTC. This rearrangement joins TRBV7-3 to TRBJ2-5, with no clear D. CDR1 SGHTA and CDR2 FQGTGA come from the germline V gene. V lost 1 base, J lost 1 base, and 7 bases lay in between. This CDR3 spans 14 amino acids.

With respect to this clone: Its ends do not fully match the called genes, so a read error is possible. The V gene is TRBV19, the J gene TRBJ1-2; D remains unclear. There are 13 residues in the CDR3. Germline CDR1 and CDR2: LNHDA and SQIVND (reference sequence). CDR3 amino acids: CASSIDLSYGFTF. CDR3 in DNA: TGTGCCAGTAGTATCGACCTTTCCTATGGCTTCACCTTC.